This T cell receptor beta chain was obtained from a study of shared clonotypes between healthy human individuals. About this clone: The antigen is undetermined.

In the study's own analysis: ImmunoSEQ output lacked quality scores and full-length reads, limiting matched filtering. Only in-frame clones appear in the TCRdb table, and some are missing; sequencing was by immunoSEQ multiplex PCR. V, J and clone size are those of that table, while D and trimming were read from the DNA. The sample contains 1.5 million to 1.9 million clones, around 98% of which appear only once. Donors included only healthy HIV-negative adults lacking recent acute infections or vaccinations. Splitting of CD4+ cells produced CD45RA+ naive and CD45RA-negative memory subsets. Findings of the study overall: Naive subsets generally had larger estimated richness than memory subsets.

V dropped 6 bases and J dropped 3; count of bases not matched to a gene: 7. The CDR3 totals 15 residues. Germline V gene lookup returns CDR1 ENHRY and CDR2 SYGVKD. The chain joins TRBV10-3 to TRBJ2-3, with 9 bases fitting TRBD2. Sequenced input: naive CD4+ T cells sorted from blood. The subset was: CD45RA+ positively selected. This receptor was taken from a man aged 25-40 years in good health. The CDR3: CAIRDERGVTDTQYF. The CDR3 DNA reads as TGTGCCATCAGAGATGAGCGGGGGGTTACAGATACGCAGTATTTT.